This T cell receptor beta chain was sequenced during a study of response to subunit inactivated influenza vaccine. Overall study results and limits: Authors suggested each seasonal flu vaccination may recruit only limited numbers of new T cells.

Worth noting for this clonotype: The antigen is unknown.

From the RT-PCR reads, TCRdb called clonotypes with MiXCR, one entry per CDR3 protein. The repertoire holds more than 150,000 distinct CDR3 sequences, with about 10% as singletons. V was cut by 3 bases and J by 3 bases, with 5 bases left in between. From germline, CDR1 is SGHTA and CDR2 FQGTGA. The CDR3 loop spans 13 amino acids. This rearrangement joins TRBV7-3 to TRBJ1-4; D gene uncertain. The receptor was derived from a man in his forties or fifties who received an inactivated influenza vaccine. The source material was non-naive T cells sorted from PBMCs, sampled on the day of vaccination. CDR3 protein: CASSFGPNEKLFF. CDR3 coding DNA: TGTGCCAGCAGCTTTGGTCCTAATGAAAAACTGTTTTTT.